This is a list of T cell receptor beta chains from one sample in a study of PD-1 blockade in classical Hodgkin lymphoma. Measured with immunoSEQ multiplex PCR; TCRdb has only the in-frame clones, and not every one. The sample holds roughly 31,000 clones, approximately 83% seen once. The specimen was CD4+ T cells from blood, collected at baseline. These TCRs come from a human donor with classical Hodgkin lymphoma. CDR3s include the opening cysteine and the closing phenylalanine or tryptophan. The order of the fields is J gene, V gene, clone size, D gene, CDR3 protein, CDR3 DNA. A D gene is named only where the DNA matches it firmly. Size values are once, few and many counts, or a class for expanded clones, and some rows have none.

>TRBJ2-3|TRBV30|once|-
CAWSVAPIITDTQYF
TGTGCCTGGAGTGTGGCACCAATTATCACAGATACGCAGTATTTT
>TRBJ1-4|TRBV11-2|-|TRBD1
CASSTTGGEKLFF
TGTGCCAGCAGCACGACAGGGGGAGAAAAACTGTTTTTT
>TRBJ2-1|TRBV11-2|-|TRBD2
CASSYTSGNNEQFF
TGTGCCAGCAGCTACACTAGCGGGAACAATGAGCAGTTCTTC
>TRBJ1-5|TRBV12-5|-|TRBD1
CASGLAGGSNQPQHF
TGTGCTAGTGGTTTGGCAGGGGGCAGCAATCAGCCCCAGCATTTT
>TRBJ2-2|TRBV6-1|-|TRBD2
CASRFGTRGAGELFF
TGTGCCAGCAGGTTTGGGACTAGGGGGGCCGGGGAGCTGTTTTTT
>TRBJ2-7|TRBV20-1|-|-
CSARDRVLQYF
TGCAGTGCTAGAGATAGGGTTTTGCAGTACTTC
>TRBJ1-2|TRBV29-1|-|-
CSVGEVRAGYTF
TGCAGCGTTGGGGAAGTTAGGGCCGGCTACACCTTC
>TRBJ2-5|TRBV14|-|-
CASSLVQTNVETQYF
TGTGCCAGCAGCTTAGTTCAGACTAACGTGGAGACCCAGTACTTC
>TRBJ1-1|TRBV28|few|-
CASSSALTEAFF
TGTGCCAGCAGTTCCGCCTTAACTGAAGCTTTCTTT
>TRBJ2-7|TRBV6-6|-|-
CASSPLGQGSYEQYF
TGTGCCAGCAGCCCCCTGGGCCAGGGCTCCTACGAGCAGTACTTC
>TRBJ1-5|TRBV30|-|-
CAWSQEFNSNQPQHF
TGTGCCTGGAGTCAGGAGTTTAATAGCAATCAGCCCCAGCATTTT
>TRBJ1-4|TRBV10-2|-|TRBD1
CASSGSMDRVRATNEKLFF
TGCGCCAGCAGTGGGTCGATGGACAGGGTTAGGGCAACTAATGAAAAACTGTTTTTT
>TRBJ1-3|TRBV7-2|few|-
CASSHGPPGNTIYF
TGTGCCAGCAGCCACGGGCCTCCTGGAAACACCATATATTTT
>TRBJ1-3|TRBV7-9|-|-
CASSRSQGTGNTIYF
TGTGCCAGCAGCCGATCACAGGGAACTGGAAACACCATATATTTT
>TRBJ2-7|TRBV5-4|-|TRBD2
CASSLAGGYYEQYF
TGTGCCAGCAGCTTGGCGGGGGGATACTACGAGCAGTACTTC
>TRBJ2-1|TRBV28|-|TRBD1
CASRTGTGSYNEQFF
TGTGCCAGCAGAACCGGGACAGGATCCTACAATGAGCAGTTCTTC
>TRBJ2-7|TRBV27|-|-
CASSRVGGLSSYEQYF
TGTGCCAGCAGTCGGGTGGGCGGCTTGAGCTCCTACGAGCAGTACTTC
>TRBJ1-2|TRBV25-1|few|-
CASRDDTNYGYTF
TGTGCCAGCAGGGATGATACTAACTATGGCTACACCTTC
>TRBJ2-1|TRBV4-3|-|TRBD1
CASSHTTGPHNEQFF
TGCGCCAGCAGCCATACGACAGGGCCTCACAATGAGCAGTTCTTC
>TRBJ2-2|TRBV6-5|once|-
CASSYAPGVTGELFF
TGTGCCAGCAGTTACGCGCCAGGAGTTACCGGGGAGCTGTTTTTT
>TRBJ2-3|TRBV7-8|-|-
CASSHYTDTQYF
TGTGCCAGCAGTCATTACACAGATACGCAGTATTTT
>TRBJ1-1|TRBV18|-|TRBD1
CASSPNTLTGGSTAFF
TGTGCCAGCTCACCCAATACGTTGACAGGGGGAAGTACAGCTTTCTTT
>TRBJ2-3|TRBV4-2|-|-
CASSQSRVLGTDTQYF
TGTGCCAGCAGCCAATCCCGGGTGTTGGGCACAGATACGCAGTATTTT
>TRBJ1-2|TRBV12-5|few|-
CASGLVSVEGYTF
TGTGCTAGTGGTTTGGTCAGCGTTGAGGGCTACACCTTC
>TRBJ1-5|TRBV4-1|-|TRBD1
CASSHLDRVGNQPQHF
TGCGCCAGCAGCCACCTGGACAGGGTCGGCAATCAGCCCCAGCATTTT
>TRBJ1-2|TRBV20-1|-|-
CSVSGRAGYTF
TGCAGTGTAAGCGGCCGGGCAGGCTACACCTTC
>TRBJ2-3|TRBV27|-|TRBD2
CASSPRLAGADTQYF
TGTGCCAGCAGTCCCAGACTAGCGGGAGCAGATACGCAGTATTTT
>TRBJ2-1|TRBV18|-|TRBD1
CASSPGTATTNEQFF
TGTGCCAGCTCACCGGGGACAGCGACTACCAATGAGCAGTTCTTC
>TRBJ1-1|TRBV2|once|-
CASSGRQDGRAFF
TGTGCCAGCAGTGGGAGGCAGGACGGGAGGGCTTTCTTT
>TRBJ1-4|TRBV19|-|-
CASSGGINEKLFF
TGTGCCAGTAGCGGGGGGATCAATGAAAAACTGTTTTTT
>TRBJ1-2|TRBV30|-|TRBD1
CAWKGDRGQYGYTF
TGTGCCTGGAAGGGGGACAGGGGGCAGTATGGCTACACCTTC
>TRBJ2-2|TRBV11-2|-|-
CASSLDIRVHGELFF
TGTGCCAGCAGCTTAGATATCCGGGTCCACGGGGAGCTGTTTTTT
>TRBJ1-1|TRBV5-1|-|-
CASSFAPGRMNTEAFF
TGCGCCAGCAGCTTCGCCCCCGGGAGAATGAACACTGAAGCTTTCTTT
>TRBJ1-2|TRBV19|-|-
CASAGVVGYTF
TGTGCCAGCGCCGGGGTTGTCGGCTACACCTTC
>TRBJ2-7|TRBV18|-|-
CASSPLLRGNEQYF
TGTGCCAGCTCACCACTTCTGAGAGGAAACGAGCAGTACTTC
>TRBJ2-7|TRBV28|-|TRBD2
CASSLAGVNSYEQYF
TGTGCCAGCAGTTTAGCGGGAGTTAATTCCTACGAGCAGTACTTC
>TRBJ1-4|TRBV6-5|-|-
CASSSRNEKLFF
TGTGCCAGCAGTTCTAGAAATGAAAAACTGTTTTTT
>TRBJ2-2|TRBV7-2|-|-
CASSLMSGGGTGELFF
TGTGCCAGCAGCTTAATGAGTGGTGGGGGCACCGGGGAGCTGTTTTTT
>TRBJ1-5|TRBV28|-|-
CASSAGGNQPQHF
TGTGCCAGCAGTGCAGGAGGCAATCAGCCCCAGCATTTT
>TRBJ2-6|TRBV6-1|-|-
CASRAAGSGANVLTF
TGTGCCAGCCGCGCCGCCGGGAGTGGGGCCAACGTCCTGACTTTC
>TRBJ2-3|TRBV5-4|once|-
CASSSPPSTDTQYF
TGTGCCAGCAGCTCCCCCCCTAGCACAGATACGCAGTATTTT
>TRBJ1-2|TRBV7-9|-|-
CASSLTGVNYGYTF
TGTGCCAGCAGCTTAACCGGTGTTAACTATGGCTACACCTTC
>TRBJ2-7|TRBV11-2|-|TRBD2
CASSLVRGSGYEQYF
TGTGCCAGCAGCTTAGTGCGGGGGTCCGGCTACGAGCAGTACTTC
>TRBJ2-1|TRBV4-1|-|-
CASSQSSVPRLNEQFF
TGCGCCAGCAGCCAATCATCGGTACCTCGCCTCAATGAGCAGTTCTTC
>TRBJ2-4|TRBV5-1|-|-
CASSSRRNIQYF
TGCGCCAGCAGCTCCCGACGAAACATTCAGTACTTC
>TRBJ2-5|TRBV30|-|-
CAWSGRGQETQYF
TGTGCCTGGAGTGGCAGGGGTCAAGAGACCCAGTACTTC
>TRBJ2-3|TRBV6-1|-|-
CASRLQGSADTQYF
TGTGCCAGCAGACTACAGGGTTCGGCAGATACGCAGTATTTT
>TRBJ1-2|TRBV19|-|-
CASSSVLGRSGGYTF
TGTGCCAGTAGTTCAGTCTTGGGCAGGTCGGGGGGCTACACCTTC